A single sample gave rise to the 3 T cell receptor beta chains below, sequenced in a study of cytomegalovirus exposure and HLA in healthy donors. Amplification used 60 Vbeta primers and 13 Jbeta primers. Only in-frame clones appear in the TCRdb table, and some are missing; sequencing was by immunoSEQ multiplex PCR. The sample table sets out around 120,000 clones. The sequenced sample consisted of PBMCs. The source of these receptors is a man between 18 and 35 years old in good health and CMV-seronegative.

The CDR3 DNA follows: TGTGCCAGCAGCTCGGGACTAGCGGGAGGGCTATCGAACACCGGGGAGCTGTTTTTT. Protein sequence: CASSSGLAGGLSNTGELFF. The chain has TRBV5-4 and TRBJ2-2, with 16 nucleotides matching TRBD2. Per germline, CDR1 SGHNT and CDR2 YYREEE (reference sequence). V shed 3 bases, J shed 0 bases, and the junction held 5 bases outside the gene matches. The CDR3 runs 19 residues.

This chain uses TRBV5-1 with TRBJ2-1; 7 bases match TRBD1. The CDR3 has 16 residues. The ends lost 0 bases at V and 1 base at J; junction bases unmatched: 4. Looked up from germline, CDR1 is SGHRS and CDR2 is YFSETQ. The CDR3 DNA reads as TGCGCCAGCAGCTTGGGAGGGGGCGAGTCCTACAATGAGCAGTTCTTC. Translation gives CASSLGGGESYNEQFF.

The rearrangement joins TRBV15 to TRBJ1-3, with 8 nucleotides matching TRBD1. Germline V CDR1 and CDR2: LNHNV, YYDKDF (reference sequence). J was trimmed by 0 bases and V by 2 bases; bases with no gene match: 6. The CDR3 length is 17 residues. The CDR3 nucleotides are TGTGCCACCAGCAGACCCGGGACAGGCGGCTCTGGAAACACCATATATTTT. Its translation is CATSRPGTGGSGNTIYF.